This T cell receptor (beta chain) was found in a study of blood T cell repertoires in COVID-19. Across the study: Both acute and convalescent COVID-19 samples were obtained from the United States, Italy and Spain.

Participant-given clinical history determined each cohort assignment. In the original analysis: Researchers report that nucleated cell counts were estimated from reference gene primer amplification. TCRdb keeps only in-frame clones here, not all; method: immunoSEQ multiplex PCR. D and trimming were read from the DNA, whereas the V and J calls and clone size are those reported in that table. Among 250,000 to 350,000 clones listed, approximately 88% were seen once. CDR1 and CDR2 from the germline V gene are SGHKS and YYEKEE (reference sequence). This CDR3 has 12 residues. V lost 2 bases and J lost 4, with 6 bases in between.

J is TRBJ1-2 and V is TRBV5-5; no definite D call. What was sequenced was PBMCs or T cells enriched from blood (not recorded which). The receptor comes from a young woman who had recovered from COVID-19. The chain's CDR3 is CASSLVSYGYTF. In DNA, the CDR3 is TGTGCCAGCAGCTTAGTTAGCTATGGCTACACCTTC.